What follows are 30 T cell receptor beta chains derived from one specimen sequenced in a study of Graves' ophthalmopathy and Graves' hyperthyroidism. TCR beta CDR3 amplification used RNA transcripts. A first-round RT-PCR used HTBI primers, followed by a second-round multiplex PCR. One entry per CDR3 protein results from TCRdb running MiXCR on the multiplex PCR reads. The table has hundreds of thousands of distinct CDR3 sequences, around 20% seen once. Source material: peripheral blood. The receptors were sampled from a woman aged 18-29 years with stable Graves' hyperthyroidism.

This clonotype was found many times. This rearrangement joins TRBV7-8 to TRBJ2-7; D possibly corresponds to TRBD2 (5 bases). Germline V lookup: CDR1 SGHVS, CDR2 FQNEAQ. The CDR3 length is 15 residues. V shed 2 bases and J shed 0 bases, with 11 bases lying between them. This CDR3 reads CASSLRGGLSYEQYF. The DNA of the CDR3 is TGTGCCAGCAGCTTACGCGGAGGTCTCTCCTACGAGCAGTACTTC.

As concerns this clonotype: The germline gene is not matched at one end of the junction; a read error may be the cause. V and J are TRBV12-3 or TRBV12-4 and TRBJ2-7; D ambiguous. This CDR3 contains 14 residues. The CDR3 nucleotides are TGTGCCAGCAGCTCGACCATGTCCTCCTACGATCAGTACTTC. Translating it yields CASSSTMSSYDQYF.

The chain links TRBV28 to TRBJ1-6; tentative D call: TRBD1 (6 bases). The CDR3 is 16 residues long. Trimming cost V 7 bases and J 7 bases, with 20 bases left between them. Germline V gives CDR1 MDHEN, CDR2 SYDVKM. DNA of the CDR3: TGTGCCAGCATTGGAGGGGGGGTGATTAGGAATTCACCCCTCCACTTT. Translating gives CASIGGGVIRNSPLHF.

The genes are TRBV19 and TRBJ1-1, with TRBD1 as a possible D gene (6 bases). Trimming pared 3 bases from V and 2 bases from J, leaving 13 bases between. CDR3 length: 15 amino acids. CDR1 LNHDA and CDR2 SQIVND come from the germline V gene (reference sequence). CDR3 sequence (DNA): TGTGCCAGTAGTATTTCGGGGGGCGGAAACACTGAAGCTTTCTTT. It is translated as CASSISGGGNTEAFF.

Ten or more counts support this clonotype. CDR3 sequence: CASSFDSGSYGYTF. The CDR3, as DNA: TGTGCCAGCAGTTTTGACAGCGGATCCTATGGCTACACCTTC. The rearrangement joins TRBV12-3 or TRBV12-4 to TRBJ1-2; D might be TRBD1 (5 bases). The CDR3 is 14 amino acids. V lost 3 bases to trimming and J lost 4 bases, with 12 bases between them.

This clonotype was detected ten times or more. The genes are TRBV12-3 or TRBV12-4 and TRBJ2-5, with D possibly being TRBD2 (5 bases). The V gene lost 6 bases and the J gene lost 2 bases, with 13 bases spanning the gap. The CDR3 totals 14 residues. CDR3 residues: CASRLGSVQETQYF. As DNA, the CDR3 is TGTGCCAGCAGGTTGGGGAGCGTTCAAGAGACCCAGTACTTC.

This clonotype was seen at least ten times. Here the CDR3 DNA reads TGTGCCAGCAGTTTTTCGAGGGTGAACACTGAAGCTTTCTTT. It codes for CASSFSRVNTEAFF. This sequence joins TRBV27 and TRBJ1-1; D is undetermined. There are 14 residues in the CDR3. Per germline, CDR1 MNHEY and CDR2 SMNVEV (reference sequence). The V end lost 3 bases, the J end lost 0 bases, and 8 bases lay between the germline ends.

This clonotype appeared many times. The V and J genes are TRBV2 and TRBJ1-2; tentative D call: TRBD1 (6 bases). The CDR3 extends over 15 amino acids. The V and J ends lost 7 bases and 7 bases respectively, with 22 bases between them. Germline V gives CDR1 SNHLY, CDR2 FYNNEI. The CDR3 sequence is CASIRQGLIFSGYTF. CDR3 nucleotides: TGTGCCAGCATAAGGCAGGGGCTAATTTTCTCTGGCTACACCTTC.

This clonotype came up many times. The V gene is TRBV5-1, the J gene TRBJ2-5; 12 bases line up with TRBD2. CDR1 is SGHRS, CDR2 YFSETQ, per germline. The CDR3 covers 16 residues. Germline trimming cut 4 bases from V and 4 bases from J; bases unmatched to any gene: 8. The CDR3 sequence: CASSGRTSGALETQYF. In DNA form, the CDR3 reads TGCGCCAGCAGCGGCCGGACTAGCGGGGCTTTAGAGACCCAGTACTTC.

This clonotype showed up many times. The V and J genes are TRBV18 and TRBJ1-2, with TRBD1 matching 8 bases. CDR1 KGHSH and CDR2 LQKENI come from the germline V gene. This CDR3 comprises 14 residues. Unmatched junction bases numbered 3, after V lost 1 base and J lost 5 bases. This chain's CDR3 is CASSPLDREYGYTF. DNA for the CDR3: TGTGCCAGCTCACCACTGGACAGGGAATATGGCTACACCTTC. Full variable domain (remainder filled in from reference TRBV18 and TRBJ1-2): NAGVMQNPRHLVRRRGQEARLRCSPMKGHSHVYWYRQLPEEGLKFMVYLQKENIIDESGMPKERFSAEFPKEGPSILRIQQVVRGDSAAYFCASSPLDREYGYTFGSGTRLTVV.

There are many counts of this clonotype. The V gene is TRBV15, the J gene TRBJ1-5; no definite D call. Trimming took off 1 base at V and 0 bases at J, with 7 bases between the two ends. Germline lookup yields CDR1 LNHNV and CDR2 YYDKDF (reference sequence). This CDR3 comprises 15 residues. The CDR3 coding sequence is TGTGCCACCAGCAGAGTTGGGAATAGCAATCAGCCCCAGCATTTT. Translated: CATSRVGNSNQPQHF.

The table lists this clonotype with many counts. The chain combines TRBV20-1 with TRBJ1-2; TRBD1 matches at 8 bases. Germline loops: CDR1 DFQATT, CDR2 SNEGSKA (reference sequence). V lost 6 bases and J lost 8; bases outside the gene matches: 14. The CDR3 length is 14 residues. The CDR3 nucleotides read TGCAGTGCCAGGCTCTTCGGGACAGGCGTCGGCTACACCTTC. It yields the protein CSARLFGTGVGYTF.

This clonotype came up many times. The rearrangement joins TRBV6-4 to TRBJ1-5, with 10 bases identical to TRBD1. J was trimmed by 6 bases and V by 6 bases; bases with no gene match: 11. CDR3 size: 16 residues. From germline, CDR1 is MRHNA and CDR2 SNTAGT. The CDR3 region is CASRTGTGATGQPQHF. CDR3 DNA sequence: TGTGCCAGCAGGACCGGGACAGGGGCGACGGGTCAGCCCCAGCATTTT.

To note about this clonotype: A read error may explain this, as a much larger clone is one base away. The chain combines TRBV6-2 or TRBV6-3 with TRBJ2-5; D gene uncertain. The CDR3 loop spans 12 amino acids. Germline loops: CDR1 MNHEY, CDR2 SVGEGT. The CDR3 loop is CASSSLTLTHYF. As DNA, the CDR3 is TGTGCCAGCAGTTCACTTACATTGACCCATTACTTC.

This clonotype was observed many times. The chain couples TRBV11-3 to TRBJ2-7; maybe TRBD1 (7 bases). There are 14 residues in the CDR3. From germline, CDR1 is SGHNT and CDR2 YENEEA. V lost 5 bases to trimming and J lost 4 bases, with 15 bases between them. Here the CDR3 DNA reads TGTGCCAGCAGCCCGGGTTCAGGGGGGTACGAGCAGTACTTC. It is translated as CASSPGSGGYEQYF.

The chain recombines TRBV5-1 with TRBJ1-5, with TRBD1 matching over 9 bases. V lost 4 bases and J lost 4; bases outside the gene matches: 6. The CDR3 extends over 15 amino acids. CDR1 is SGHRS and CDR2 is YFSETQ in the germline V gene. CDR3 protein: CASSVGTGLNQPQHF. CDR3 coding DNA: TGCGCCAGCAGCGTGGGGACAGGGCTAAATCAGCCCCAGCATTTT. The full variable domain, its missing parts supplied by reference TRBV5-1 and TRBJ1-5, is KAGVTQTPRYLIKTRGQQVTLSCSPISGHRSVSWYQQTPGQGLQFLFEYFSETQRNKGNFPGRFSGRQFSNSRSEMNVSTLELGDSALYLCASSVGTGLNQPQHFGDGTRLSIL.

This clonotype has a single count. The V gene is TRBV2, the J gene TRBJ1-5, with D unclear. Per germline, CDR1 SNHLY and CDR2 FYNNEI. The CDR3 extends over 13 amino acids. The V end was cut by 7 bases, the J end by 1 base, with 8 bases between. CDR3 in amino acids: CASKDDSNQPQHF. Here the CDR3 DNA reads TGTGCCAGCAAAGATGACAGCAATCAGCCCCAGCATTTT.

This clonotype was observed at least ten times. The gene calls are TRBV6-1 and TRBJ1-5, with no clear D. Trimming left V 3 bases short and J 2 bases short, with 11 bases between. Germline V lookup: CDR1 MNHNS, CDR2 SASEGT. The CDR3 extends over 15 amino acids. CDR3 sequence reads: CASSEAWAGNQPQHF. Here the CDR3 DNA reads TGTGCCAGCAGTGAGGCCTGGGCGGGCAATCAGCCCCAGCATTTT.

The sample holds many counts of this clonotype. V is TRBV3-1 and J is TRBJ2-4; D is uncertain. Per the germline V gene, CDR1 is LGHDT and CDR2 is YNNKEL (reference sequence). This CDR3 spans 14 amino acids. With 1 base removed from V and 9 bases from J, the gap between germline ends came to 13 bases. The CDR3 coding sequence is TGTGCCAGCAGCCAAGCTTCGGGTTTGGGCATTCAGTACTTC. Its translation is CASSQASGLGIQYF.

This chain connects TRBV30 to TRBJ2-2, with D perhaps matching TRBD1 (5 bases). V was shortened by 2 bases and J by 2 bases, with 9 bases between the two germline ends. Germline V gene sequence: CDR1 GTSNPN, CDR2 SVGIG (reference sequence). The CDR3 length is 14 residues. The CDR3, as DNA: TGTGCCTGGAGTTATCAGGGAAACACCGGGGAGCTGTTTTTT. This encodes CAWSYQGNTGELFF.

This chain joins TRBV30 and TRBJ1-1; D remains ambiguous. The CDR3 covers 14 residues. Germline loops: CDR1 GTSNPN, CDR2 SVGIG (reference sequence). The V gene lost 2 bases and the J gene lost 2 bases, with 12 bases spanning the gap. CDR3 sequence reads: CAWSQGGINTEAFF. The CDR3 nucleotides read TGTGCCTGGAGTCAAGGAGGGATCAACACTGAAGCTTTCTTT.

This clonotype showed up many times. The chain carries TRBV7-9 and TRBJ2-5, with a tentative D call TRBD2 (5 bases). Per the germline V gene, CDR1 is SEHNR and CDR2 is FQNEAQ (reference sequence). V was pared by 2 bases and J by 5 bases, with 15 bases between. This CDR3 is 15 amino acids long. CDR3 nucleotides: TGTGCCAGCAGCTTATTGTCTAGCCGACGGGAGACCCAGTACTTC. Residues: CASSLLSSRRETQYF.

Regarding this clonotype: A read error may produce the germline difference seen at one junction end. This chain uses TRBV6-5 with TRBJ1-1; weak D call: TRBD1 (6 bases). The CDR3 is 13 residues long. Germline V gene data show CDR1 as MNHEY and CDR2 as SVGAGI. The CDR3 here is CASSSTGDTDAFF. The CDR3 nucleotides read TGTGCCAGCAGTTCGACAGGTGACACTGATGCTTTCTTT.

This clonotype occurred many times. This chain links TRBV2 with TRBJ1-5; D unresolved. Trimming pared 8 bases from V and 3 bases from J, leaving 11 bases between. The germline CDR1 and CDR2 sequences are SNHLY and FYNNEI. The CDR3 loop spans 13 amino acids. The chain's CDR3 is CASGSSLNQPQHF. Here the CDR3 DNA reads TGTGCCAGCGGGTCCAGTCTCAATCAGCCCCAGCATTTT. Combining the CDR3 with reference TRBV2 and TRBJ1-5 gives the whole variable domain EPEVTQTPSHQVTQMGQEVILRCVPISNHLYFYWYRQILGQKVEFLVSFYNNEISEKSEIFDDQFSVERPDGSNFTLKIRSTKLEDSAMYFCASGSSLNQPQHFGDGTRLSIL.

This clonotype appeared a few times. V gene TRBV6-4 combines with J gene TRBJ2-7; D gene ambiguous. CDR1 and CDR2 (germline): MRHNA, SNTAGT. This CDR3 region has 11 residues. Trimming took 6 bases from V and 10 from J, leaving 13 bases between them. The CDR3 here is CASSPSTDQYF. CDR3 sequence (DNA): TGTGCCAGCAGCCCCTCGACCGATCAGTACTTC.

This clonotype was counted many times. The V gene is TRBV10-3, the J gene TRBJ2-2; 13 nucleotides align to TRBD2. The CDR3 covers 16 residues. Germline values: CDR1 ENHRY, CDR2 SYGVKD. The V and J ends lost 6 bases and 8 bases, in that order; junction bases with no gene match: 9. The DNA of the CDR3 is TGTGCCATCAGATTCGGACTAGCGGGAGTGTCTGGGGAGCTGTTTTTT. Protein: CAIRFGLAGVSGELFF.

This clonotype was observed many times. V usage is TRBV6-2 or TRBV6-3 and J usage is TRBJ2-7, with 7 bases that match TRBD2. The V gene end was trimmed by 4 bases and the J gene end by 4 bases; junction bases not matched to a gene: 10. The CDR3 contains 15 residues. Germline CDR1 and CDR2: MNHEY and SVGEGT. CDR3 protein: CASSWRRESQYEQYF. CDR3 nucleotide sequence: TGTGCCAGCAGTTGGAGGCGGGAGAGTCAGTACGAGCAGTACTTC.

This clonotype was recorded at least ten times. DNA of the CDR3: TGTGCCAGCAGCTTAGCCGACATACGAGAGACCCAGTACTTC. This encodes CASSLADIRETQYF. V and J are TRBV7-6 and TRBJ2-5; no firm D call. CDR3 size: 14 residues. The V end was cut by 0 bases, the J end by 4 bases, with 9 bases between. Per germline, CDR1 SGHVS and CDR2 FNYEAQ.

The chain is built from TRBV5-5 and TRBJ2-5, with 8 positions matching TRBD1. The CDR3 runs 18 residues. J was trimmed by 12 bases and V by 0 bases; bases with no gene match: 22. Germline V gene data show CDR1 as SGHKS and CDR2 as YYEKEE (reference sequence). The CDR3 is CASSLDPMGQDYREAKYF. In DNA, the CDR3 is TGTGCCAGCAGCTTGGATCCGATGGGACAGGATTATAGAGAGGCCAAGTACTTC.

This clonotype appeared many times. CDR3 in amino acids: CASSLAQADTGELFF. The DNA for the CDR3 is TGCGCCAGCAGCTTGGCACAGGCTGACACCGGGGAGCTGTTTTTT. J is TRBJ2-2 and V is TRBV5-1, with a tentative D call TRBD1 (5 bases). Germline V gene sequence: CDR1 SGHRS, CDR2 YFSETQ. This CDR3 is 15 amino acids long. V lost 0 bases, J lost 3 bases, and 9 bases lay in between.